This TCR beta chain was retrieved from a study of shared clonotypes between healthy human individuals. This clone was detected once. The protocol was immunoSEQ multiplex PCR, while the TCRdb copy is restricted to in-frame clones and leaves out a portion. The sample has around 1.1 million clones; 75% to 85% are singletons. The sample taken for sequencing was memory CD4+ T cells from PBMCs. The subset: CD45RA-negative fraction. The sequence was obtained from a man between 18 and 29 years old in good health. Some clones in this sample may be carry-over from other donors' samples.

The CDR3 region is CASSFRGGGSDTGELFF. The CDR3 nucleotides read TGTGCCAGCAGCTTTAGGGGTGGCGGGAGTGACACCGGGGAGCTGTTTTTT. The chain combines TRBV11-2 with TRBJ2-2; 7 bases agree with TRBD2. The CDR3 sequence is 17 residues long. Unmatched junction bases numbered 10, after V lost 3 bases and J lost 3 bases. Germline CDR1 reads SGHAT; CDR2 reads FQNNGV. Together with reference TRBV11-2 and TRBJ2-2, the CDR3 gives the full variable domain: EAGVAQSPRYKIIEKRQSVAFWCNPISGHATLYWYQQILGQGPKLLIQFQNNGVVDDSQLPKDRFSAERLKGVDSTLKIQPAKLEDSAVYLCASSFRGGGSDTGELFFGEGSRLTVL.